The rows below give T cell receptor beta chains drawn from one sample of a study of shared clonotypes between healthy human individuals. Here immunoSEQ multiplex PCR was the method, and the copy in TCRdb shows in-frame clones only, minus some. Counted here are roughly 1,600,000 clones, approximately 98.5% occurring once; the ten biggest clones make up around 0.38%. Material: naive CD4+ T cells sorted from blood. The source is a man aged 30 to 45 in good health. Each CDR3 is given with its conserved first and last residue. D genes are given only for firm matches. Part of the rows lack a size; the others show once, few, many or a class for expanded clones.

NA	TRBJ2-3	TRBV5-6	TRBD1	TGTGCCAGCAGCTTGGTCGTTCTCGGACAGGCATTCAGCGCAGATACGCAGTATTTT	CASSLVVLGQAFSADTQYF
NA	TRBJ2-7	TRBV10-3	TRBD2	TGTGCCACGACTAGCGGCCTTATGGGCGAGCAGTACTTC	CATTSGLMGEQYF
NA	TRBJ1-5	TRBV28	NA	TGTGCCAGCAGTTTGGCCGGGACATTGATCGATCAGCCCCAGCATTTT	CASSLAGTLIDQPQHF
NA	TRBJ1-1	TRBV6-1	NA	TGTGCCAGCAGGGGCTCAGGCGGTACTGAAGCTTTCTTT	CASRGSGGTEAFF
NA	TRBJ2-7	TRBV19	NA	TGTGCCAGTAGTACCGGACTTCGCTACGAGCAGTACTTC	CASSTGLRYEQYF
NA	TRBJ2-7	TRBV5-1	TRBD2	TGCGCCAGCAGCTTCATAGCGGGACCCCCTGGGTACGAGCAGTACTTC	CASSFIAGPPGYEQYF
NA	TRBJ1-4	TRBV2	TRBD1	TGTGCCAGCACCGGGGGACAGGGAGGAGAAAAACTGTTTTTT	CASTGGQGGEKLFF
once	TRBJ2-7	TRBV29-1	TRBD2	TGCAGCGTTGAGGGGCAGGGAGGGTACGAGCAGTACTTC	CSVEGQGGYEQYF
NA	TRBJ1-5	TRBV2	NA	TGTGCCAGCAGTGTGGAGGGTAGTCAGCCCCAGCATTTT	CASSVEGSQPQHF
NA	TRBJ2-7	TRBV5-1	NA	TGCGCCAGCAGCTCTCGGGACTTCCCCTCGGAGCAGTACTTC	CASSSRDFPSEQYF
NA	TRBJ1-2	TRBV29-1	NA	TGCAGCGCCTCCGGTCGCGACTATGGCTACACCTTC	CSASGRDYGYTF
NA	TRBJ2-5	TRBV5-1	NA	TGCGCCAGCAGCTTTCTTACAGGGCTCCAAGAGACCCAGTACTTC	CASSFLTGLQETQYF
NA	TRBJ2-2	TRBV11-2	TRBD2	TGTGCCAGCAGTCCAGGACTAGCGGGAACCGGGGAGCTGTTTTTT	CASSPGLAGTGELFF
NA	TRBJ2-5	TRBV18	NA	TGTGCCAGCTCACCACTTAACCAAGAGACCCAGTACTTC	CASSPLNQETQYF
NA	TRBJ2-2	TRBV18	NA	TGTGCCAGCTCCCGAGACACAACCGGGGAGCTGTTTTTT	CASSRDTTGELFF
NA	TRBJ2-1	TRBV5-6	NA	TGTGCCAGCAGCGACGGCCCCAGCTCCTACAATGAGCAGTTCTTC	CASSDGPSSYNEQFF
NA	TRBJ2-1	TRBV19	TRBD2	TGTGCCAGTAGTATTCTCGGACTAGCGCAATACAATGAGCAGTTCTTC	CASSILGLAQYNEQFF
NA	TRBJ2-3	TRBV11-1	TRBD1	TGTGCCAGCAGCTTGACGGGACAGGGGGTGAGGGGCCGGACGCAGTATTTT	CASSLTGQGVRGRTQYF
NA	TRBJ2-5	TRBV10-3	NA	TGTGCCATCAGTGAGGGACTGAACCAAGAGACCCAGTACTTC	CAISEGLNQETQYF
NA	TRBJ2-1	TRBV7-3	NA	TGTGCCAGCAGCCGCCGGGGGGCTAGGGAGCAGTTCTTC	CASSRRGAREQFF
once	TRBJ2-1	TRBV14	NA	TGTGCCAGCAGCCAAGAAGACAGACGTTCCTACAATGAGCAGTTCTTC	CASSQEDRRSYNEQFF
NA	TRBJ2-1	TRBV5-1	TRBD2	TGCGCCAGCAGCTTCGGACTAGCGGATCGGAGAACCTACAATGAGCAGTTCTTC	CASSFGLADRRTYNEQFF
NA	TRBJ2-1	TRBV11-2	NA	TGTGCCAGCAGCTCTGGGCGGGGATCCTACAATGAGCAGTTCTTC	CASSSGRGSYNEQFF
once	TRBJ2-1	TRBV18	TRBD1	TGTGCCAGCTCACCGACCCCGGGACAGGTTCGCAATGAGCAGTTCTTC	CASSPTPGQVRNEQFF
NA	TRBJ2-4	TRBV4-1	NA	TGCGCCAGCAGCCACGTGTTGCACATTCAGTACTTC	CASSHVLHIQYF
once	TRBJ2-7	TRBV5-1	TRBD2	TGCGCCAGCAAGCCGGGACTAGCGGGATTTGGCTCCAAGAACGAGCAGTACTTC	CASKPGLAGFGSKNEQYF
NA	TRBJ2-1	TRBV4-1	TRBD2	TGCGCCAGCAGCTTCCTAGCGGGGGCCTACAATGAGCAGTTCTTC	CASSFLAGAYNEQFF
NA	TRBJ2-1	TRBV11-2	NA	TGTGCCAGCAGCTTAGAATGGGGAAATCAGCAGTTCTTC	CASSLEWGNQQFF
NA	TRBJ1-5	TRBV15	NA	TGTGCCACCAGCAGCCCAGGACGTCATCAGCCCCAGCATTTT	CATSSPGRHQPQHF